The 25 T cell receptor beta chains given below trace back to one sample, sequenced in a study of beta chain features in type 1 diabetes listed by TCRdb under 2018. The method was the immunoSEQ multiplex PCR assay. All of the isolated RNA was reverse transcribed with the High Capacity cDNA Reverse Transcription Kit, so expressed TCRB transcripts were sequenced. In TCRdb, the immuneACCESS table is reduced to in-frame sequences with V and J assigned. These tables do not hold every clone; where another copy was compared, an unresolved V gene accounts for under half, and the others remain unexplained. The sample data list 400,000 to 550,000 clones, and over 10% of these were observed just once. In total, the top ten clones hold approximately 0.05% of the sample. Sequenced input: naive CD4+ T cells from blood. The meaning of the sample's cell subset or site label: true naive CD4+ T cells. The source of these receptors is a woman aged 18 to 35 in good health.

This clone turned up a few times. The chain is built from TRBV7-9 and TRBJ1-3; D is uncertain. Trimming stripped 6 bases from V and 0 bases from J, with 12 bases between. The germline V gene encodes CDR1 SEHNR and CDR2 FQNEAQ (reference sequence). This CDR3 has 15 amino acids. The CDR3 here is CASRGRDGSGNTIYF. The CDR3 nucleotides are TGTGCCAGCAGGGGTCGAGACGGCTCTGGAAACACCATATATTTT.

The chain employs TRBV19 and TRBJ2-2, with 7 bases matching TRBD2. Germline values: CDR1 LNHDA, CDR2 SQIVND (reference sequence). The CDR3 sequence is 17 residues long. Germline trimming cut 3 bases from V and 4 bases from J; bases unmatched to any gene: 11. Here the CDR3 DNA reads TGTGCCAGTAGTATTACCCTAGCGGCAACGACCACCGGGGAGCTGTTTTTT. Amino acids: CASSITLAATTTGELFF.

This clone was picked up a small number of times. The chain employs TRBV13 and TRBJ2-5; D is undetermined. V gave up 2 bases and J gave up 5 bases, with 6 bases separating them. The CDR3 has 12 residues. CDR1 PRHDT and CDR2 FYEKMQ come from the germline V gene (reference sequence). CDR3 in DNA: TGTGCCAGCAGCTTAACGCGGGAGACCCAGTACTTC. Its translation: CASSLTRETQYF.

This clone was found a few times. The gene calls are TRBV23-1 and TRBJ2-2, with 10 bases lining up with TRBD1. TRBV23-1 is sorted into the ORF group, with uncertain function. The CDR3 covers 15 residues. With 4 bases clipped from V and 6 bases from J, the junction kept 5 bases outside the gene matches. The DNA of the CDR3 is TGCGCCAGCAGTCTAGAGGGACAGGGGCCCGGGGAGCTGTTTTTT. Amino acid sequence: CASSLEGQGPGELFF.

This chain uses TRBV6-5 with TRBJ1-1; D not certain. V lost 2 bases and J 0 bases, leaving 10 bases between the germline ends. Germline CDR1 and CDR2: MNHEY and SVGAGI. This CDR3 contains 15 residues. CDR3 loop: CASSYADTVNTEAFF. CDR3 in DNA: TGTGCCAGCAGTTACGCCGACACCGTGAACACTGAAGCTTTCTTT.

The chain has TRBV15 and TRBJ1-2, with D perhaps TRBD1 (5 bases). This CDR3 has 13 residues. Looked up from germline, CDR1 is LNHNV and CDR2 is YYDKDF (reference sequence). Trimming stripped 1 base from V and 5 bases from J, with 8 bases between. The CDR3 region has the DNA TGTGCCACCAGCAGAGCTGGGGGTTATGGCTACACCTTC. The encoded protein is CATSRAGGYGYTF.

This chain joins TRBV4-3 and TRBJ1-4, with D possibly being TRBD1 (5 bases). V lost 4 bases and J 4 bases, leaving 13 bases between the germline ends. The CDR3 runs to 15 residues. Germline V gene sequence: CDR1 LGHNA, CDR2 YSLEER. The CDR3 protein is CASSPLPGSNEKLFF. The CDR3 DNA is TGCGCCAGCAGCCCACTCCCAGGGAGTAATGAAAAACTGTTTTTT.

The table lists this clone with a few counts. The chain links TRBV27 to TRBJ2-2; no clear D gene. Looked up from germline, CDR1 is MNHEY and CDR2 is SMNVEV (reference sequence). V lost 4 bases and J 0 bases, leaving 15 bases between the germline ends. The CDR3 consists of 17 residues. The CDR3 sequence is CASSWTSGSANTGELFF. CDR3 DNA sequence: TGTGCCAGCAGTTGGACCTCAGGCTCCGCGAACACCGGGGAGCTGTTTTTT.

About this clone: Other DNA sequences in the same sample also yield this CDR3. The chain has TRBV29-1 and TRBJ2-2; D remains unclear. The germline V gene encodes CDR1 SQVTM and CDR2 ANQGSEA. The CDR3 is made up of 11 amino acids. Deletions cut 4 bases from V and 6 bases from J, with 6 bases between. CDR3 amino acids: CSVASPGELFF. The DNA of the CDR3 is TGCAGCGTTGCATCTCCCGGGGAGCTGTTTTTT.

The chain uses TRBV29-1 and TRBJ2-1; D possibly corresponds to TRBD1 (5 bases). CDR3 length: 14 residues. Looked up from germline, CDR1 is SQVTM and CDR2 is ANQGSEA. V gave up 4 bases and J gave up 1 base, with 11 bases separating them. The CDR3 nucleotides read TGCAGCGTTGCAGGACATACTTCCTACAATGAGCAGTTCTTC. It codes for CSVAGHTSYNEQFF.

This clone was counted only a few times. The rearrangement links TRBV9 to TRBJ2-7; possibly TRBD2 for D (6 bases). Germline lookup yields CDR1 SGDLS and CDR2 YYNGEE. The CDR3 runs 14 residues. The V end lost 4 bases, the J end lost 6 bases, and 17 bases lay between the germline ends. The chain's CDR3 is CASSPRIPGGEQYF. The CDR3 region has the DNA TGTGCCAGCAGCCCGAGGATCCCCGGGGGCGAGCAGTACTTC.

The gene calls are TRBV28 and TRBJ1-1; 9 nucleotides align to TRBD1. V lost 5 bases, J lost 5 bases, and 6 bases stayed unmatched. Germline V CDR1 and CDR2: MDHEN, SYDVKM. The CDR3 is made up of 14 amino acids. The CDR3 DNA follows: TGTGCCAGCAGTACAGGGGGCGATTGGACTGAAGCTTTCTTT. Protein: CASSTGGDWTEAFF.

Only a few counts were recorded for this clone. The rearrangement joins TRBV7-9 to TRBJ1-1; D remains ambiguous. Trimming pared 5 bases from V and 2 bases from J, leaving 9 bases between. The V gene's germline CDR1 is SEHNR and CDR2 FQNEAQ (reference sequence). The CDR3 consists of 13 residues. The CDR3 sequence: CASSHPGNTEAFF. CDR3 coding DNA: TGTGCCAGCAGCCACCCAGGTAACACTGAAGCTTTCTTT.

This clone was counted only a few times. The rearrangement uses TRBV7-2 and TRBJ2-7; no reliable D call. V lost 2 bases to trimming and J lost 3 bases, with 2 bases between them. The CDR3 sequence is 11 residues long. The germline V gene encodes CDR1 SGHTA and CDR2 FQGNSA. CDR3 sequence reads: CASSLIYEQYF. CDR3 in DNA: TGTGCCAGCAGCTTAATCTACGAGCAGTACTTC.

This clone occurred a few times. The genes are TRBV9 and TRBJ2-5, with D maybe TRBD1 (6 bases). Between the trimmed V and J ends, which lost 4 bases and 7 bases, there was a span of 11 bases. Germline V lookup: CDR1 SGDLS, CDR2 YYNGEE. This CDR3 has 12 amino acids. This CDR3 reads CASSNQGGTQYF. The CDR3 DNA is TGTGCCAGCAGCAACCAAGGGGGGACCCAGTACTTC.

The chain links TRBV7-2 to TRBJ1-3, with D unclear. CDR3 length equals 12 residues. Germline lookup yields CDR1 SGHTA and CDR2 FQGNSA. V was cut by 2 bases and J by 8 bases, with 7 bases left in between. The CDR3 nucleotides are TGTGCCAGCAGCTTAAGAGGGTACACCATATATTTT. As protein: CASSLRGYTIYF.

This clone was detected a few times. The chain uses TRBV29-1 and TRBJ2-7; 9 bases are a match to TRBD1. Germline CDR1 is SQVTM and CDR2 is ANQGSEA. This CDR3 is built from 12 residues. The ends lost 3 bases at V and 6 bases at J; junction bases unmatched: 3. The CDR3 DNA sequence: TGCAGCGTTGAGGACAGGGGATGCGAGCAGTACGTC. This sequence encodes CSVEDRGCEQYV.

This clone occurred a few times. The V call is TRBV27, the J call TRBJ2-2; 9 nucleotides line up with TRBD1. The CDR3 length is 14 residues. J lost 6 bases, V lost 8 bases, and 7 bases had no gene match. Germline loops: CDR1 MNHEY, CDR2 SMNVEV (reference sequence). The CDR3 is CASRQGERSGELFF. The CDR3 DNA sequence: TGTGCCAGCCGACAGGGGGAGAGGTCCGGGGAGCTGTTTTTT.

In this sample, this clone turned up a few times. The genes are TRBV7-2 and TRBJ2-5; TRBD1 matches 9 bases. This CDR3 spans 14 amino acids. Per germline, CDR1 SGHTA and CDR2 FQGNSA. V trimming: 5 bases; J trimming: 5 bases; junction bases outside the gene matches: 6. CDR3 in DNA: TGTGCCAGCAGCCCCGGACAGGGGTCGGAGACCCAGTACTTC. Translated, it gives CASSPGQGSETQYF.

Concerning this clone: In the same sample, other DNA sequences code for this CDR3. The rearrangement uses TRBV30 and TRBJ2-5; no reliable D call. This CDR3 comprises 12 residues. V was shortened by 3 bases and J by 5 bases, with 10 bases between the two germline ends. Looked up from germline, CDR1 is GTSNPN and CDR2 is SVGIG (reference sequence). CDR3 bases: TGTGCCTGGAGCAGGCTTGGGGAGACCCAGTACTTC. Translated: CAWSRLGETQYF.

The chain employs TRBV4-2 and TRBJ2-2, with D maybe TRBD2 (7 bases). There are 15 residues in the CDR3. The germline CDR1 and CDR2 sequences are LGHNA and YNFKEQ. The V and J ends lost 4 bases and 0 bases respectively, with 9 bases between them. The CDR3 region is CASSPRGPNTGELFF. The CDR3, as DNA: TGTGCCAGCAGCCCGCGGGGGCCGAACACCGGGGAGCTGTTTTTT.

The rearrangement uses TRBV7-2 and TRBJ1-2, with no clear D. CDR1 SGHTA and CDR2 FQGNSA come from the germline V gene. V lost 5 bases to trimming and J lost 0 bases, with 10 bases between them. The CDR3 covers 14 residues. CDR3 residues: CASSPTGANYGYTF. Written as DNA, the CDR3 is TGTGCCAGCAGCCCTACGGGCGCTAACTATGGCTACACCTTC.

The chain has TRBV4-1 and TRBJ2-1, with D tentatively TRBD2 (6 bases). Trimming pared 4 bases from V and 5 bases from J, leaving 21 bases between. Per germline, CDR1 MGHRA and CDR2 YSYEKL. The CDR3 runs to 17 residues. CDR3 sequence reads: CASSRGGVVSSHNEQFF. CDR3 sequence (DNA): TGCGCCAGCAGCCGCGGAGGGGTAGTGTCTTCCCACAATGAGCAGTTCTTC.

This chain joins TRBV7-2 and TRBJ1-4; D call uncertain. CDR1 is SGHTA, CDR2 FQGNSA, per germline. V lost 2 bases and J lost 3, with 10 bases in between. The length of the CDR3 is 15 residues. Here the CDR3 reads CASSLYGSSNEKLFF. The DNA of the CDR3 is TGTGCCAGCAGCTTATACGGGAGCTCTAATGAAAAACTGTTTTTT.

The chain couples TRBV5-1 to TRBJ2-1; 8 bases are a match to TRBD2. This CDR3 has 15 amino acids. Unmatched junction bases numbered 10, after V lost 5 bases and J lost 6 bases. CDR1 SGHRS and CDR2 YFSETQ come from the germline V gene. CDR3 residues: CASSLGGAISNEQFF. DNA of the CDR3: TGCGCCAGCAGTCTCGGGGGGGCGATCTCCAATGAGCAGTTCTTC.